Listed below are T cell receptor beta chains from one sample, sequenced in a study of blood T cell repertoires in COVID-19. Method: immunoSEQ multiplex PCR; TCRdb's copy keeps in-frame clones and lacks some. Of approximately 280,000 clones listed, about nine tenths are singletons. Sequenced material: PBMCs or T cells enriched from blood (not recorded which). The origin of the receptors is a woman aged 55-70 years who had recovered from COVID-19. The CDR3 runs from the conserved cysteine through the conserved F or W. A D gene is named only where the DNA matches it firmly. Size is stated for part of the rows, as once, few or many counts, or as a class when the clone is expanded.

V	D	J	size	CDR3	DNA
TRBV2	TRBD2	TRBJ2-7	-	CASSEAVAGDYEQYF	TGTGCCAGCAGTGAAGCTGTAGCGGGAGACTACGAGCAGTACTTC
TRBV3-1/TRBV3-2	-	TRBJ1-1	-	CASSPLAVNTEAFF	TGTGCCAGCAGCCCCTTGGCCGTGAACACTGAAGCTTTCTTT
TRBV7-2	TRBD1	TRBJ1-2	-	CASRTGGQGLYGYTF	TGTGCCAGCAGGACCGGAGGACAGGGCTTATATGGCTACACCTTC
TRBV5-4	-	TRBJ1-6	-	CASSLDQGSYNSPLHF	TGTGCCAGCAGCTTGGATCAGGGAAGCTATAATTCACCCCTCCACTTT
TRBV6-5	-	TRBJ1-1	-	CASKTPLLGRPEAFF	TGTGCCAGCAAGACCCCACTCTTAGGGAGGCCTGAAGCTTTCTTT
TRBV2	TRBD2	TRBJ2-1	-	CASSESLAGGSEQFF	TGTGCCAGCAGTGAATCTCTAGCGGGGGGATCTGAGCAGTTCTTC
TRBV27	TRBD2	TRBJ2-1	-	CASGSWGLGGYNEQFF	TGTGCCAGCGGATCCTGGGGACTAGGGGGGTACAATGAGCAGTTCTTC
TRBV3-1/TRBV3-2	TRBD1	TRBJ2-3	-	CASSQDGTGATDTQYF	TGTGCCAGCAGCCAAGACGGGACAGGGGCCACAGATACGCAGTATTTT
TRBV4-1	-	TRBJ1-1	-	CVSSQWGGRNTEAFF	TGCGTCAGCAGCCAGTGGGGGGGCAGAAACACTGAAGCTTTCTTT
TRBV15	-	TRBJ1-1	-	CATSPGEGAEAFF	TGTGCCACCAGCCCTGGGGAGGGGGCTGAAGCTTTCTTT
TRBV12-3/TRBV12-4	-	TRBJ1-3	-	CASSTGFGNTIYF	TGTGCCAGCAGTACAGGGTTCGGAAACACCATATATTTT
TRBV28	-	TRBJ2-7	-	CASSFRFNYEQYF	TGTGCCAGCAGTTTCCGGTTCAACTACGAGCAGTACTTC
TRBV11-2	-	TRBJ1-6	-	CASSPITGNHPPLHF	TGTGCCAGCAGCCCTATCACAGGGAACCATCCACCCCTCCACTTT
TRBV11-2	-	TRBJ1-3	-	CASSAYSGNTIYF	TGTGCCAGCAGCGCCTATTCTGGAAACACCATATATTTT
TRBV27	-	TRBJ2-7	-	CASSLNYWGEAPYEQYF	TGTGCCAGCAGTTTAAATTATTGGGGGGAGGCCCCCTACGAGCAGTACTTC
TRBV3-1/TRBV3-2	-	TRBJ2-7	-	CASSQASIVGAYEQYF	TGTGCCAGCAGCCAAGCTTCTATCGTGGGAGCCTACGAGCAGTACTTC
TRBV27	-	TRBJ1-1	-	CASRDTMNTEAFF	TGTGCCAGTCGGGACACAATGAACACTGAAGCTTTCTTT
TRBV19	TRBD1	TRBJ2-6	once	CASSLDRGHTSGANVLTF	TGTGCCAGTAGCCTGGACAGGGGGCACACTTCTGGGGCCAACGTCCTGACTTTC
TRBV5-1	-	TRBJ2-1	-	CASSLGQGGGNEQFF	TGCGCCAGCAGCCTCGGACAGGGAGGGGGCAATGAGCAGTTCTTC
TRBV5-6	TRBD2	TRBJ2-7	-	CASSLKQRGESEQYF	TGTGCCAGCAGCTTGAAACAGCGGGGGGAATCCGAGCAGTACTTC
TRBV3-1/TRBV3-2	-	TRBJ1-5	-	CASSETGGNQPQHF	TGTGCCAGCAGCGAAACGGGGGGCAATCAGCCCCAGCATTTT
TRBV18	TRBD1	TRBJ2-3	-	CASSPYRGAGADTQYF	TGTGCCAGCTCACCCTACAGGGGAGCAGGGGCGGATACGCAGTATTTT
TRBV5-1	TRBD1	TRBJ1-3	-	CASSRDSGNTIYF	TGCGCCAGCAGCCGGGACAGTGGAAACACCATATATTTT
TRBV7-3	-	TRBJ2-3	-	CASSLMGGQDTQYF	TGTGCCAGCAGCTTAATGGGGGGTCAAGATACGCAGTATTTT
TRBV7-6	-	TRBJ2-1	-	CASSSIKTGRNNEQFF	TGTGCCAGCAGCTCCATTAAGACAGGGAGGAACAATGAGCAGTTCTTC
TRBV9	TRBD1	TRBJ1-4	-	CASSAGTANEKLFF	TGTGCCAGCAGCGCAGGGACAGCGAATGAAAAACTGTTTTTT
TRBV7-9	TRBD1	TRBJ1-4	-	CASSHDREGEKLFF	TGTGCCAGCAGCCACGACAGGGAAGGTGAAAAACTGTTTTTT
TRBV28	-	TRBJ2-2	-	CATRSRLVNTGELFF	TGTGCCACCCGGTCGAGGCTAGTAAACACCGGGGAGCTGTTTTTT
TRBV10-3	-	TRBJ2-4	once	CAISDGAQVNIQYF	TGTGCCATCAGTGATGGGGCGCAGGTAAACATTCAGTACTTC
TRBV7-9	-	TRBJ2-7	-	CASSLVTPPTHEQYF	TGTGCCAGCAGCTTAGTAACTCCTCCTACGCACGAGCAGTACTTC
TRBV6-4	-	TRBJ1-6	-	CASLDPGGAHSPLHF	TGTGCCAGCCTTGACCCCGGCGGGGCTCATTCACCCCTCCACTTT
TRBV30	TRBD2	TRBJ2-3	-	CAWSVLAGLTDTQYF	TGTGCCTGGAGTGTACTAGCGGGCCTCACAGATACGCAGTATTTT
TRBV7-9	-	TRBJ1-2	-	CASSTADDTHYTF	TGTGCCAGCAGCACTGCCGACGACACTCACTACACCTTC
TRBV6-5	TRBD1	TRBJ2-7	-	CASTTGQGGSYEQYF	TGTGCCAGCACCACGGGACAGGGGGGCTCCTACGAGCAGTACTTC
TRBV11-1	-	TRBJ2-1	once	CASSFRLATNEQFF	TGTGCCAGCAGCTTTAGGCTTGCGACTAATGAGCAGTTCTTC
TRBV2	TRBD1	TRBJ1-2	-	CASSVNRGGSGYTF	TGTGCCAGTTCCGTGAACAGGGGAGGCAGTGGCTACACCTTC
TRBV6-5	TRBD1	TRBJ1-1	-	CASRRQGRSFF	TGTGCCAGCAGGAGACAGGGGAGGTCTTTCTTT
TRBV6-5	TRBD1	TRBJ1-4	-	CASSYLGQGSEKLFF	TGTGCCAGCAGTTACTTGGGACAGGGAAGCGAAAAACTGTTTTTT
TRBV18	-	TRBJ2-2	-	CASSEFRAGELFF	TGTGCCAGCTCAGAGTTCCGGGCCGGGGAGCTGTTTTTT
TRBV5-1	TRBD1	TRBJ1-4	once	CASSQTSTGGTEKLFF	TGCGCCAGCAGCCAAACCTCGACAGGGGGCACTGAAAAACTGTTTTTT
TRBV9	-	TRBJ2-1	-	CASSVGAGGTSYNEQFF	TGTGCCAGCAGCGTAGGGGCTGGTGGGACTTCCTACAATGAGCAGTTCTTC
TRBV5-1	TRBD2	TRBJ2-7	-	CASSLTGLAGENEQYF	TGCGCCAGCAGCTTGACGGGACTAGCGGGAGAAAACGAGCAGTACTTC
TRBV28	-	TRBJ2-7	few	CASRVTGTGAEQYF	TGTGCCAGCAGGGTAACGGGCACTGGGGCCGAGCAGTACTTC
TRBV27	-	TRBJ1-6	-	CASSASGIPYNSPLHF	TGTGCCAGCAGTGCCTCAGGGATCCCCTATAATTCACCCCTCCACTTT
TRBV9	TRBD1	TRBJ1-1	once	CASSVMGQMNTEAFF	TGTGCCAGCAGCGTGATGGGACAGATGAACACTGAAGCTTTCTTT
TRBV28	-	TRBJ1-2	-	CASSSSPGDGYTF	TGTGCCAGCAGTTCTTCCCCAGGGGATGGCTACACCTTC
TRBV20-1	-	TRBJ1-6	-	CSASFRAAYNSPLHF	TGCAGTGCTAGTTTCAGGGCAGCCTATAATTCACCCCTCCACTTT
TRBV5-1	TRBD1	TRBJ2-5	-	CASSLGPGGKETQYF	TGCGCCAGCAGCTTGGGGCCAGGGGGCAAGGAGACCCAGTACTTC